Sequencing of this TCR beta chain was carried out in a study of cytomegalovirus exposure and HLA in healthy donors. Study-wide points: Researchers reported in a later analysis that common viral pathogens appeared linked to several top clusters. Judged likely to be a sequencing artifact was a cluster of highly shared sequence variants.

The study ran its PCR with 60 Vbeta and 13 Jbeta primers. Measured with immunoSEQ multiplex PCR; TCRdb has only the in-frame clones, and not every one. Here the sample spans about 190,000 clones, about three quarters being singletons. Worth noting for this clone: Its antigen remains unknown.

This CDR3 has 14 residues. Trimming removed 2 bases from V and 3 bases from J; junction bases left unmatched: 4. The germline gives CDR1 MNHNY, CDR2 SVGAGI (reference sequence). The sequence was obtained from a woman in her forties in good health and CMV-seronegative. The genes are TRBV6-6 and TRBJ2-7, with 7 bases lining up with TRBD2. Specimen: PBMCs. For the CDR3, the DNA is TGTGCCAGCAGTTACCGCGGGAGATTCTACGAGCAGTACTTC. As protein: CASSYRGRFYEQYF.